Presented here are 6 T cell receptor beta chains from one specimen sequenced in a study of shared clonotypes between healthy human individuals. The method was immunoSEQ multiplex PCR; TCRdb's version includes in-frame clones alone and lacks a portion of them. The data hold roughly 2 million clones, with approximately 94% observed a single time. Cells designated naive CD8 were CD45RO-negative and were positively selected for CCR7, with terminally differentiated effector memory CD45RA+ cells excluded. The specimen was naive CD8+ T cells sorted from blood. The receptors shown here come from a man younger than 35 in good health.

The rearrangement uses TRBV4-3 and TRBJ2-7; perhaps TRBD1 as D (5 bases). The CDR3 consists of 17 residues. V was cut by 0 bases and J by 9 bases, with 24 bases left in between. Looked up from germline, CDR1 is LGHNA and CDR2 is YSLEER. The CDR3 coding sequence is TGCGCCAGCAGCCAAGATAGTCAGGGCACCCTTTCTATGGGGCAGTACTTC. As protein: CASSQDSQGTLSMGQYF.

The chain joins TRBV27 to TRBJ2-7, with a weak D call TRBD1 (5 bases). V gave up 4 bases and J gave up 2 bases, with 12 bases separating them. This CDR3 is built from 14 residues. Per the germline V gene, CDR1 is MNHEY and CDR2 is SMNVEV (reference sequence). The CDR3 here is CASSYRTNTYEQYF. CDR3 DNA sequence: TGTGCCAGCAGTTATAGGACAAATACCTACGAGCAGTACTTC.

The V and J genes are TRBV30 and TRBJ2-7; 8 bases agree with TRBD1. The CDR3 totals 13 residues. Germline values: CDR1 GTSNPN, CDR2 SVGIG (reference sequence). V trimming: 7 bases; J trimming: 3 bases; junction bases outside the gene matches: 8. CDR3 DNA: TGTGCCTTGGGGACAGGATTTTACTACGAGCAGTACTTC. Translated, it gives CALGTGFYYEQYF.

The genes are TRBV5-4 and TRBJ1-5, with D unresolved. The CDR3 length is 13 residues. The V end was cut by 7 bases, the J end by 0 bases, with 8 bases between. CDR1 is SGHNT and CDR2 is YYREEE in the germline V gene (reference sequence). The CDR3 protein is CASSADSNQPQHF. In nucleotides, the CDR3 is TGTGCCAGCTCGGCAGATAGCAATCAGCCCCAGCATTTT.

This chain uses TRBV6-5 with TRBJ1-1; D perhaps matches TRBD1 (6 bases). Germline-derived CDR1 and CDR2 are MNHEY and SVGAGI. CDR3 length: 14 amino acids. V lost 6 bases and J 4 bases, leaving 15 bases between the germline ends. CDR3: CASSQFTGTTEAFF. CDR3 sequence (DNA): TGTGCCAGCAGCCAATTTACAGGGACCACTGAAGCTTTCTTT.

The chain uses TRBV2 and TRBJ2-2, with a tentative D call TRBD2 (5 bases). There are 14 residues in the CDR3. V shed 6 bases and J shed 5 bases, with 13 bases lying between them. Germline V lookup: CDR1 SNHLY, CDR2 FYNNEI. The CDR3 nucleotides read TGTGCCAGCAGGGAGGAAGGGCGGACCGGGGAGCTGTTTTTT. This encodes CASREEGRTGELFF.